Included here is one TCR beta chain sequence, with context. Its antigen target is currently unknown. Base qualities were left out, and no much larger clone turns up one base away. The sample is drawn from a study of CD8 T cells in Susac syndrome (dated by TCRdb to about 2019). Broadly, across the study: Of the Susac syndrome patients who were sequenced, eight or nine were in clinical remission while five or six had clinically active disease. The study used repertoire sequencing to test whether antigen drove CD8+ T cell activation and differentiation in Susac syndrome. Susac syndrome patients were therapy-naive, on corticosteroids (some also receiving IVIg), or on IVIg alone at blood withdrawal.

Beyond this particular receptor, the publication reports: In the CD4+ T cell repertoire of Susac syndrome patients, clonal expansion was not detected. The TCR sequencing and HLA analysis was acknowledged to have included a relatively small number of individuals.

Peripheral blood CD8+ and CD4+ T cells from healthy donors, Susac syndrome patients and multiple sclerosis patients were profiled using high-throughput TCR beta sequencing. The Susac syndrome patients fulfilled recently defined diagnostic criteria for either definite or probable disease. CD8+ TEMRA cells were enriched by FACS, while bulk CD8+ and CD4+ T cells were purified by magnetic negative isolation. Blood was collected in EDTA tubes and processed within 24 hours, with PBMCs isolated through density gradient centrifugation. PBMCs intended for TCR sequencing were frozen in liquid nitrogen and were later thawed in a 37 degrees C water bath. Purity of sorted or isolated CD4+, CD8+ and CD8+ TEMRA cells was at least 90%. The V end loses 7 bases and the J end loses 10 bases, and a stretch of 19 bases separates them. Via the germline V gene (reference sequence), CDR1 is DFQATT and CDR2 SNEGSKA. The cysteine opens and the phenylalanine closes a CDR3 of 12 amino acids. The read is trimmed to its CDR3 DNA, 36 bases read in frame from base 1.

RNA was extracted using the RNeasy kit, and roughly 0.45 to 1 microgram was reverse transcribed with random hexamers. The immunoSEQ multiplex PCR assay, covering 54 Vbeta and 13 Jbeta segments, was used to amplify TCR beta CDR3 regions. Bias from PCR amplification was corrected by using a synthetic template baseline for primer optimization and for computational correction. The authors' pipeline ran thus. Reads were assigned to V, D and J genes according to IMGT and analyzed in immunoSEQ Analyzer, with only productive sequences retained. Clonality was calculated as one minus the Shannon entropy normalized by log2 of the number of productive unique sequences. For each patient and control, public and private clones were evaluated among the 100 most prevalent clones. A clone was defined as Susac-specific if it was absent from the healthy and MS cohorts, from some 1,100 published viral clones and from other ImmuneACCESS disease sequences. TCRdb reprocessing: public reads trimmed at Q25 with fastp, clones called with MiXCR, in-frame beta chains kept. Rows matching on CDR3 protein sequence are summarized as one entry with the most common DNA and genes. TCRdb assigned the V and J calls; the authors' analysis was not used. The sample records some 250,000 distinct CDR3 sequences, almost 97% of which are singletons. The top ten hold approximately 0.094% of the sample.

The specimen was CD4+ T cells from PBMCs. The receptor comes from a human donor with Susac syndrome. Recombination joined TRBV20-1 with TRBJ1-1; TRBD1 might be the D gene, on 5 matching bases. The DNA is TGCAGTGTAGCGAGGAGGGGTTGGGGAGCTTTCTTT. Its translation reads: CSVARRGWGAFF.